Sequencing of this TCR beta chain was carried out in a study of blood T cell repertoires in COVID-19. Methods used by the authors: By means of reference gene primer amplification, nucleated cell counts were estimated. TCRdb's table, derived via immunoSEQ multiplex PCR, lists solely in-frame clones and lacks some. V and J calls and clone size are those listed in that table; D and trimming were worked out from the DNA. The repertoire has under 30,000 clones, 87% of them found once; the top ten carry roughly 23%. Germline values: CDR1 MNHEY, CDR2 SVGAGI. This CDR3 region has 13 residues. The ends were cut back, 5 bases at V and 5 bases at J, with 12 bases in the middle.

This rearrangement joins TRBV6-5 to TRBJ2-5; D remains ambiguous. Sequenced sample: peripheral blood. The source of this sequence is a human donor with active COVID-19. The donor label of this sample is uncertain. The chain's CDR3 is CASSPYPWETQYF. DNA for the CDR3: TGTGCCAGCAGTCCCTATCCATGGGAGACCCAGTACTTC.